This entry lists 3 T cell receptor beta chains sequenced from one sample in a study of T cells in Graves' hyperthyroidism and ophthalmopathy (dated by TCRdb to about 2019). Library preparation employed multiplex PCR. Reads for this sample came from an Illumina HiSeq 2000. The TCR beta CDR3 regions were amplified from RNA transcripts. For the first round of RT-PCR on the TCR CDR3, the HTBI primer set was used together with the Qiagen OneStep RT-PCR kit. Clones were called with MiXCR by TCRdb after fastp trimmed the public reads at Q25, and only in-frame beta chains were retained. Every entry covers one CDR3 protein and lists the most common genes and DNA from its rows. In this sample the table shows more than 450,000 distinct CDR3 sequences, 11% to 15% of which occur a single time. Approximately 15% of the sample comes from the top ten. The sample taken for sequencing was blood. These receptors all come from a woman in her thirties or forties with Graves' hyperthyroidism.

This clonotype showed up many times. The genes are TRBV7-2 and TRBJ1-1; D may be TRBD1 (5 bases). There are 15 residues in the CDR3. The V end lost 6 bases, the J end lost 1 base, and 15 bases lay between the germline ends. In germline, CDR1 is SGHTA, CDR2 FQGNSA. CDR3 region: CASSWGGYGNTEAFF. In nucleotides, the CDR3 is TGTGCCAGCAGTTGGGGCGGGTACGGGAACACTGAAGCTTTCTTT.

This clonotype was seen repeatedly, ten times or more. V is TRBV7-9 and J is TRBJ2-1; 11 bases map to TRBD2. This CDR3 is 16 amino acids long. V was clipped by 6 bases and J by 6 bases; unmatched bases: 10. CDR1 and CDR2 (germline): SEHNR, FQNEAQ (reference sequence). In DNA, the CDR3 is TGTGCCAGCAGTCCTACTAGCGGGAGATTCCTCAATGAGCAGTTCTTC. Protein sequence: CASSPTSGRFLNEQFF. Together with reference TRBV7-9 and TRBJ2-1, the CDR3 gives the full variable domain: DTGVSQNPRHKITKRGQNVTFRCDPISEHNRLYWYRQTLGQGPEFLTYFQNEAQLEKSRLLSDRFSAERPKGSFSTLEIQRTEQGDSAMYLCASSPTSGRFLNEQFFGPGTRLTVL.

This clonotype was found many times. This sequence joins TRBV27 and TRBJ1-5; D perhaps matches TRBD1 (6 bases). V lost 6 bases, J lost 0 bases, and 12 bases lay in between. CDR3 length: 15 residues. In germline, CDR1 is MNHEY, CDR2 SMNVEV (reference sequence). As DNA, the CDR3 is TGTGCCAGCAGGGACAGCGCTGATAGCAATCAGCCCCAGCATTTT. Amino acid sequence: CASRDSADSNQPQHF.